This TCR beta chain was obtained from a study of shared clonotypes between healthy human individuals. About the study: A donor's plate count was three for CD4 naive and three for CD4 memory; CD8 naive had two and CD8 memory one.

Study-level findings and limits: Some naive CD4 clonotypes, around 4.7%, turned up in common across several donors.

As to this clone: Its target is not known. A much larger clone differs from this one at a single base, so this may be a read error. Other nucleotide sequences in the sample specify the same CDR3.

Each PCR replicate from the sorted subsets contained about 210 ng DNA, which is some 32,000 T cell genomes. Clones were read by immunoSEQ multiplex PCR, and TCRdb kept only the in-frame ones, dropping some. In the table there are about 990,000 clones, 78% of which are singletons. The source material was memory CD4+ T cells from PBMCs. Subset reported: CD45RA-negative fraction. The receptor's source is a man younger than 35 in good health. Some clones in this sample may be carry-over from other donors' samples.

DNA for the CDR3: TGCGCCAGCAGCTTGGTAGGCACAGATACGCAGTATTTT. Translation: CASSLVGTDTQYF. J is TRBJ2-3 and V is TRBV5-1; no definite D call. The CDR3 consists of 13 residues. V lost 0 bases and J 1 base, leaving 3 bases between the germline ends. Germline CDR1 is SGHRS and CDR2 is YFSETQ.